The entry below gives a single T cell receptor beta chain sequence along with its context. Trimming cost V 8 bases and J 1 base, with 9 bases left between them. CDR1 and CDR2 from the germline V gene are MNHNS and SASEGT. The CDR3 has 14 residues. Per the original methods: Amplifying reference gene primers gave estimates of nucleated cell counts. Sequencing was performed with immunoSEQ multiplex PCR; in TCRdb, only in-frame clones are kept and a portion is missing. The V and J calls and clone size come from that table; D and trimming were worked out from the DNA. The sample gives over 85,000 clones, more than 75% of which show up once; approximately 4.8% is in the top ten. The record originates from a study of blood T cell repertoires in COVID-19. Study at large: Both acute and convalescent COVID-19 samples were obtained from the United States, Italy and Spain.

The sequencing input was peripheral blood. The receptor comes from a woman older than 75 with active COVID-19. This sequence joins TRBV6-1 and TRBJ2-6; D gene unclear. CDR3 sequence reads: CASSPGSGANVLTF. Written as DNA, the CDR3 is TGTGCCAGCTCCCCCGGGTCTGGGGCCAACGTCCTGACTTTC.